This TCR beta chain was profiled in a study of CD8+ T cells in alopecia areata. Extracted RNA was reverse transcribed, and the resulting cDNA served as sequencing template. Sequenced by immunoSEQ multiplex PCR; TCRdb stores in-frame clones only, minus some. The table shows over 150,000 clones, with roughly 60% occurring only once. Those with alopecia areata gave lesional scalp punch biopsies and peripheral blood. PBMCs yielded sorted CD4+ and CD8+ T cells. The CDR3 consists of 14 residues. V lost 2 bases and J 4 bases, leaving 11 bases between the germline ends. Germline V gives CDR1 KGHSH, CDR2 LQKENI.

This specimen was CD4+ T cells sorted from blood, taken at week 0. The clonotype comes from a human donor with alopecia areata. The chain is built from TRBV18 and TRBJ2-5, with D perhaps TRBD2 (7 bases). The CDR3: CASSPFAGAETQYF. The CDR3 DNA reads as TGTGCCAGCTCACCATTCGCGGGGGCAGAGACCCAGTACTTC.